This entry describes one TCR beta chain. This specimen comes from a study of metastatic and nonmetastatic thyroid tumors. Patients underwent thyroid surgery, and none had received any treatment before it. TCRdb re-clonotyped the PCR reads through MiXCR. The sample holds about 24,000 clones; 15% to 20% are singletons and the top ten take around 4.4%. The CDR3 sequence is 12 residues long. Germline CDR1 DFQATT, CDR2 SNEGSKA (reference sequence). V lost 3 bases, J lost 10 bases, and 9 bases stayed unmatched. This sequence was found in a male donor with papillary thyroid cancer or a benign thyroid nodule (not recorded which). Some clones in this sample may be carry-over from other donors' samples. Sample: blood. The chain combines TRBV20-1 with TRBJ2-7; 7 bases map to TRBD1. The CDR3 is CSASPQGRYQYF. The CDR3 nucleotides read TGCAGTGCTAGCCCACAGGGGCGCTATCAGTACTTC.